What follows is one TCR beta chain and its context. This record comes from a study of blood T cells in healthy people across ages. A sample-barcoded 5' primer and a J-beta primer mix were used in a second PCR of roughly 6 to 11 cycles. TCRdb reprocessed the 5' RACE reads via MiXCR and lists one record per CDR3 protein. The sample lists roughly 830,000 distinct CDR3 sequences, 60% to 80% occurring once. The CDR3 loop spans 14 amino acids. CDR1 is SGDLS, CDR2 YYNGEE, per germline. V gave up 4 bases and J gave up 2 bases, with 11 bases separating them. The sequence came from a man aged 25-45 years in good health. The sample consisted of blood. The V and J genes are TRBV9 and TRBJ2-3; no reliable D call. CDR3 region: CASSPIGFTDTQYF. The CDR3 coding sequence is TGTGCCAGCAGCCCCATTGGGTTCACAGATACGCAGTATTTT.